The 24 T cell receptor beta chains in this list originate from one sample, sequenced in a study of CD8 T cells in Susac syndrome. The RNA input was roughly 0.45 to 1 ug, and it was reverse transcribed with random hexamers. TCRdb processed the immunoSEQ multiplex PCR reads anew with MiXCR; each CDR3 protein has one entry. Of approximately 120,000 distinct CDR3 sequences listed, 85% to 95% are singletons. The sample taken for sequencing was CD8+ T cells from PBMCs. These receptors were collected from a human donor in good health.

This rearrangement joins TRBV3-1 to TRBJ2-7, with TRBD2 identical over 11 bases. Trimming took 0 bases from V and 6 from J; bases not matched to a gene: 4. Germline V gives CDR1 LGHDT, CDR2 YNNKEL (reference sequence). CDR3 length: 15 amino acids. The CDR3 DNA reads TGTGCCAGCAGCCAAGATGTAGCGGGAGGGCGCGAGCAGTACTTC. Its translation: CASSQDVAGGREQYF.

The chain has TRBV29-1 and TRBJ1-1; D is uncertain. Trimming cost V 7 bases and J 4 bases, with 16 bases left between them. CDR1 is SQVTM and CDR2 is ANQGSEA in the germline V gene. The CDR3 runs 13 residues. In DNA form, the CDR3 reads TGCAGCGCCGCACAGAAAATGGGCACTGAAGCTTTCTTT. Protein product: CSAAQKMGTEAFF.

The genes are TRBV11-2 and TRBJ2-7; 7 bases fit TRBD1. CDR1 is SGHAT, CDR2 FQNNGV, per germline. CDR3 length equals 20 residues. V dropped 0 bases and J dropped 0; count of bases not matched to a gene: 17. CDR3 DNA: TGTGCCAGCAGCTTAGAGCGCACGGACAGGCATGCCTCGAGCTCCTACGAGCAGTACTTC. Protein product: CASSLERTDRHASSSYEQYF.

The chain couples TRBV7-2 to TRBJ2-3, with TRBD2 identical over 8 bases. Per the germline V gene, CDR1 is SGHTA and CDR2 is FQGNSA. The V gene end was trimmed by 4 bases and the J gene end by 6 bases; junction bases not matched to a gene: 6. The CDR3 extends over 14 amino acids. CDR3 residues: CASSYIAGIDTQYF. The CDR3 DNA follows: TGTGCCAGCAGCTACATAGCGGGGATCGATACGCAGTATTTT.

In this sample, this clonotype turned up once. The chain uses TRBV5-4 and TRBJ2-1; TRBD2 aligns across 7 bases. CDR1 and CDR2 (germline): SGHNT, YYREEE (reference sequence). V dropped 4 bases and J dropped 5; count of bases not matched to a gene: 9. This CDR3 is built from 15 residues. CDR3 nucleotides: TGTGCCAGCAGCAAAGACAAGAGCGGGAACAATGAGCAGTTCTTC. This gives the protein CASSKDKSGNNEQFF.

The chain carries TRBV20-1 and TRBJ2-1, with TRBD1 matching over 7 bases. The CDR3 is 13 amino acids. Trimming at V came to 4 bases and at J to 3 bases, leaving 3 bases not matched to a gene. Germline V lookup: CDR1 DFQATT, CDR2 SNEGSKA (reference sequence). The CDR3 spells CSAMRGLYNEQFF. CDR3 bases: TGCAGTGCTATGAGGGGGCTCTACAATGAGCAGTTCTTC.

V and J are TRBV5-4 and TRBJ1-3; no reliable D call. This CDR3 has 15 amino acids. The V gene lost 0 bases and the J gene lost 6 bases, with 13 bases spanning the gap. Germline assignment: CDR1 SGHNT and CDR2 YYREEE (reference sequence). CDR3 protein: CASSLASFPENTIYF. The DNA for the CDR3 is TGTGCCAGCAGCTTGGCCAGTTTCCCGGAAAACACCATATATTTT.

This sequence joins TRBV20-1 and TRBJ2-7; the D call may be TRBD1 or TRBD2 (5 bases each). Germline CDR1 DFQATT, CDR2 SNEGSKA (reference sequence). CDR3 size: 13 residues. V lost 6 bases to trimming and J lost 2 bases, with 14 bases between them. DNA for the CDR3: TGCAGTGCCGAGGGACGGCGACCCTACGAGCAGTACTTC. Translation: CSAEGRRPYEQYF.

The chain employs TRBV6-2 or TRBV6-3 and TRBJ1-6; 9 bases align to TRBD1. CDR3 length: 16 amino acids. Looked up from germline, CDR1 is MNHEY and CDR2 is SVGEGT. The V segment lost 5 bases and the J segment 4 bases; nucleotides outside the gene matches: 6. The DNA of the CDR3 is TGTGCCAGCAGTCTTCCAGGGACAGGGTATAATTCACCCCTCCACTTT. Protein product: CASSLPGTGYNSPLHF.

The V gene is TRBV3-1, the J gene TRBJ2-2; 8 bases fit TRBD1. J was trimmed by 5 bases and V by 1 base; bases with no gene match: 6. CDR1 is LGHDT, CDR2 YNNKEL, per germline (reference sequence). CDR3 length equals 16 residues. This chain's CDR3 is CASSQGTGLVTGELFF. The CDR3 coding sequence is TGTGCCAGCAGCCAAGGGACAGGGTTGGTGACCGGGGAGCTGTTTTTT.

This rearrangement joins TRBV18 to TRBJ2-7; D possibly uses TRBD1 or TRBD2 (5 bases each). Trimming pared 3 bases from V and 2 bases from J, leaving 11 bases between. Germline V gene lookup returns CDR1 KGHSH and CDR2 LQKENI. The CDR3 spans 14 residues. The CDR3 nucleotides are TGTGCCAGCTCACCGGGGACGGCTACCTACGAGCAGTACTTC. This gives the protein CASSPGTATYEQYF.

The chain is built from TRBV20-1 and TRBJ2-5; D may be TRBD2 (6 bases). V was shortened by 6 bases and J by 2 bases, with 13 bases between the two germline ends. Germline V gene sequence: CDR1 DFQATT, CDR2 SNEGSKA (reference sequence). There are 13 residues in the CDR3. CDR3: CSAIGGVQETQYF. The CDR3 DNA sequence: TGCAGTGCAATCGGCGGGGTTCAAGAGACCCAGTACTTC.

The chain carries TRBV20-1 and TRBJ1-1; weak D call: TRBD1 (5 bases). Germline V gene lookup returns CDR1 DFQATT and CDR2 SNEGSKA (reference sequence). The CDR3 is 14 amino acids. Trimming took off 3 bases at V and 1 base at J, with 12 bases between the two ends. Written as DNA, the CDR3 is TGCAGTGCTAGTCCAGGGTCTACGAACACTGAAGCTTTCTTT. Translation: CSASPGSTNTEAFF.

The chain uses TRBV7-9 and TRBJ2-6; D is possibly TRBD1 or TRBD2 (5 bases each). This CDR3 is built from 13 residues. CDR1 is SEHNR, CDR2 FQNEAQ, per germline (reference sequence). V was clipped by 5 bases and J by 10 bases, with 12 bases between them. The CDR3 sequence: CASSPRGGNVLTF. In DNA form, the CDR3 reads TGTGCCAGCAGCCCCCGGGGCGGAAACGTCCTGACTTTC.

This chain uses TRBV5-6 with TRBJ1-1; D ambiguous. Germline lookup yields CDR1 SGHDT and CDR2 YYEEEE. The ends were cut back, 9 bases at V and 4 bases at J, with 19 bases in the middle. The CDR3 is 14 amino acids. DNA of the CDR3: TGTGCCATGCACTCGGCCGCCCGGCGCACTGAAGCTTTCTTT. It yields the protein CAMHSAARRTEAFF.

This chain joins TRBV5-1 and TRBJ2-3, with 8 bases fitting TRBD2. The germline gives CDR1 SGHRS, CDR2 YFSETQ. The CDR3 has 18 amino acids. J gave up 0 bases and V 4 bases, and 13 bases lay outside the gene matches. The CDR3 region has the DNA TGCGCCAGCAGCCTAACTAGCGGCGCAAACCCTAGCACAGATACGCAGTATTTT. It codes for CASSLTSGANPSTDTQYF.

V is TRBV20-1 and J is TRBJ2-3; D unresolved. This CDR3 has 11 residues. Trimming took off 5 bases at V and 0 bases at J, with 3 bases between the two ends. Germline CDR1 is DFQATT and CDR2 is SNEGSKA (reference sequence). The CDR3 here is CSASSTDTQYF. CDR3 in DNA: TGCAGTGCTTCTAGCACAGATACGCAGTATTTT.

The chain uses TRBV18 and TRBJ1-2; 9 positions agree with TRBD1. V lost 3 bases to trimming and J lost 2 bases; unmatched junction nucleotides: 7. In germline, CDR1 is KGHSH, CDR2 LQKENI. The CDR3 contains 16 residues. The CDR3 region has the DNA TGTGCCAGCTCACCCGGGACAGGGTCCCAAAACTATGGCTACACCTTC. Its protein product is CASSPGTGSQNYGYTF. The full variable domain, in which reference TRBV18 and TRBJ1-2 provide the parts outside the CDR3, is NAGVMQNPRHLVRRRGQEARLRCSPMKGHSHVYWYRQLPEEGLKFMVYLQKENIIDESGMPKERFSAEFPKEGPSILRIQQVVRGDSAAYFCASSPGTGSQNYGYTFGSGTRLTVV.

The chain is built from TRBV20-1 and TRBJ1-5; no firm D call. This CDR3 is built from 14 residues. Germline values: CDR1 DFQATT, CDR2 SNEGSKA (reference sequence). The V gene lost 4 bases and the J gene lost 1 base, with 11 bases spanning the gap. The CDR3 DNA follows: TGCAGTGCTAAGGAGGACCCGAGCAATCAGCCCCAGCATTTT. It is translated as CSAKEDPSNQPQHF.

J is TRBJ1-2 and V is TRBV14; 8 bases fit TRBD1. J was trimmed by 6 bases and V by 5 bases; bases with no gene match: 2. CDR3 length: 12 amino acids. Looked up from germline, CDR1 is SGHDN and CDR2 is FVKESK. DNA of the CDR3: TGTGCCAGCAGCGCACAGGGGGATGGCTACACCTTC. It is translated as CASSAQGDGYTF.

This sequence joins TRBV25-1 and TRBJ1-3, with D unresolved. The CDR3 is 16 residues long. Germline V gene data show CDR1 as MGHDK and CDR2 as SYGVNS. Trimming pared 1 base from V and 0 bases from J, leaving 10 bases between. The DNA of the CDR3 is TGTGCCAGCAGTGAATCCCCAAAAGACTCTGGAAACACCATATATTTT. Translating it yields CASSESPKDSGNTIYF.

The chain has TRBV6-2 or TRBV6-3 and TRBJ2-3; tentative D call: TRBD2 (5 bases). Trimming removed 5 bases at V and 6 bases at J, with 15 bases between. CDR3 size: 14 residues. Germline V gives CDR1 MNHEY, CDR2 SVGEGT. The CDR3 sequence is CASSDAGKGDTQYF. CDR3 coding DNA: TGTGCCAGCAGTGACGCCGGGAAAGGGGATACGCAGTATTTT.

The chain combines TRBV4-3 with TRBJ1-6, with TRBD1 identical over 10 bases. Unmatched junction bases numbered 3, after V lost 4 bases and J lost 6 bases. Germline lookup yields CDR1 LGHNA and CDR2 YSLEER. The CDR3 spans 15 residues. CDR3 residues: CASSRDRGGNSPLHF. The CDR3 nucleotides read TGCGCCAGCAGCCGGGACAGGGGAGGTAATTCACCCCTCCACTTT.

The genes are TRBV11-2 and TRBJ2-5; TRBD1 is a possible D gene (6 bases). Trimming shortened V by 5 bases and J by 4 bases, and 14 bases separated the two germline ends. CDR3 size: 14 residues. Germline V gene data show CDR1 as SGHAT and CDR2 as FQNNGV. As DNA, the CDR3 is TGTGCCAGCAGCCCTGACAGGTTACGAGAGACCCAGTACTTC. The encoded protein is CASSPDRLRETQYF.